Listed below are T cell receptor beta chains from one sample, sequenced in a study of T cells in Graves' hyperthyroidism and ophthalmopathy. Each CDR3 protein gets one entry after TCRdb re-called the multiplex PCR reads with MiXCR. Among 340,000 or so distinct CDR3 sequences listed, about 15% were seen once. The specimen was blood. Receptors originate from a man younger than 40 with Graves' hyperthyroidism. Both conserved end residues are part of each CDR3. The order of the fields is D gene, V gene, clone size, J gene, CDR3 protein, CDR3 DNA. The D gene is left open where the match is weak. The size entry is marked missing in some rows and otherwise reads once, few, many or a size class.

.,TRBV27,many,TRBJ1-1,CASSPRVNTEAFF,TGTGCCAGCAGTCCCAGGGTGAACACTGAAGCTTTCTTT
.,TRBV20-1,.,TRBJ1-4,CSARDEGGSNEKLFF,TGCAGTGCTAGAGATGAGGGCGGATCTAATGAAAAACTGTTTTTT
.,TRBV2,many,TRBJ1-4,CASSGGGVNEKLFF,TGTGCCAGCAGTGGGGGAGGGGTTAATGAAAAACTGTTTTTT
.,TRBV30,few,TRBJ2-7,CAWSLNFWGYEQYF,TGTGCCTGGAGCCTTAATTTCTGGGGTTACGAGCAGTACTTC
.,TRBV5-1,.,TRBJ2-5,CASRQGRGDETQYF,TGCGCCAGCAGACAGGGAAGGGGAGACGAGACCCAGTACTTC
TRBD2,TRBV12-3/TRBV12-4,many,TRBJ2-2,CASSTTSGTNTGELFF,TGTGCCAGCAGCACGACTAGCGGAACGAACACCGGGGAGCTGTTTTTT
.,TRBV19,few,TRBJ2-3,CASSTASYDTQYF,TGTGCCAGTAGTACCGCTAGCTATGATACGCAGTATTTT
.,TRBV5-5,few,TRBJ1-2,CASSFFGDGYGYTF,TGTGCCAGCAGCTTTTTTGGCGACGGCTATGGCTACACCTTC
TRBD1,TRBV27,few,TRBJ2-7,CASSLDRGGYEQYF,TGTGCCAGCAGCCTGGACAGGGGAGGCTACGAGCAGTACTTC
.,TRBV6-1,many,TRBJ1-5,CASSDSNQPQHF,TGTGCCAGCAGTGATAGCAATCAGCCCCAGCATTTT
TRBD2,TRBV7-8,.,TRBJ2-7,CASSRTSGSFHEQYF,TGTGCCAGCAGCCGGACTAGCGGGAGCTTCCACGAGCAGTACTTC
TRBD2,TRBV7-9,many,TRBJ2-3,CASRVAGITDTQYF,TGTGCCAGCAGGGTAGCGGGAATCACAGATACGCAGTATTTT